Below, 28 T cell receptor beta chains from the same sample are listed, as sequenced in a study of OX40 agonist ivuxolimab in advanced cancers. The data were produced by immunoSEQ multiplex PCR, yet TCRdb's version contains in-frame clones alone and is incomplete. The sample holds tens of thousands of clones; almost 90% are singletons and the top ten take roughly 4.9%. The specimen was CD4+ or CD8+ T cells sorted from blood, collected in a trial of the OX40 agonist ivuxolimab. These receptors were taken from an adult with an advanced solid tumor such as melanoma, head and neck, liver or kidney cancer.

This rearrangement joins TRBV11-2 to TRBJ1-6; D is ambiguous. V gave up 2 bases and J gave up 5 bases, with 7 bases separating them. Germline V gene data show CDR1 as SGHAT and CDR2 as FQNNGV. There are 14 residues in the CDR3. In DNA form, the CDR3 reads TGTGCCAGCAGCTTAACAGCTGATAATTCACCCCTCCACTTT. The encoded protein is CASSLTADNSPLHF.

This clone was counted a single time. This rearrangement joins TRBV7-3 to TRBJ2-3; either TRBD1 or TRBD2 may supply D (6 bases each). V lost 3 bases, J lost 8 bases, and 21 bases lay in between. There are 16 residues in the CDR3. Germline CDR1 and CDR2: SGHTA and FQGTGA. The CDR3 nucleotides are TGTGCCAGCAGCTTGGGGGGCGCGGAAGCACAGGGTACGCAGTATTTT. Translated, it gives CASSLGGAEAQGTQYF.

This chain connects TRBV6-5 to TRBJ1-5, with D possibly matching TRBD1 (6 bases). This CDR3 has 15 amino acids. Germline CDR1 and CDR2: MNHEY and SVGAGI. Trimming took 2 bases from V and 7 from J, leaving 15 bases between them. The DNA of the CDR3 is TGTGCCAGCAGTTACGATTCCAGGGGAGGACAGCCCCAGCATTTT. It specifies CASSYDSRGGQPQHF.

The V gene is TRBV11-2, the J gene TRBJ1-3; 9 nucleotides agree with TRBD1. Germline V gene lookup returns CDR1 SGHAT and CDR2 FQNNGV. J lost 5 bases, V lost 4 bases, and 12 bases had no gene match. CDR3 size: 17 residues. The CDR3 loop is CASSYPFGGQGRNTIYF. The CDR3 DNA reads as TGTGCCAGCAGCTACCCATTCGGGGGACAGGGTAGAAACACCATATATTTT.

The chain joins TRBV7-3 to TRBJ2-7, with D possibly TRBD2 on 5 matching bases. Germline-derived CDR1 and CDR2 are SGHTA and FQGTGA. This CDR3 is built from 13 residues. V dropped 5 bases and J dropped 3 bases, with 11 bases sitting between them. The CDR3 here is CASSPGSHYEQYF. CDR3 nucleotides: TGTGCCAGCAGCCCGGGGTCCCACTACGAGCAGTACTTC.

CDR3 sequence reads: CASSRQGRGYHSGYTF. CDR3 nucleotides: TGTGCCAGCAGTCGACAGGGTCGGGGGTACCACAGTGGCTACACCTTC. The chain combines TRBV28 with TRBJ1-2, with TRBD1 identical over 7 bases. The CDR3 is 16 residues long. The J segment lost 7 bases and the V segment lost 5 bases, leaving 16 bases of the junction unmatched. CDR1 is MDHEN, CDR2 SYDVKM, per germline.

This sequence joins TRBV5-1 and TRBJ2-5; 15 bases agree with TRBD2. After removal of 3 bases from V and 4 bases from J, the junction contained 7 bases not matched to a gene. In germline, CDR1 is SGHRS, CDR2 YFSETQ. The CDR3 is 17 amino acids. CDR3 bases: TGCGCCAGCAGCTGGACTAGCGGGGGGGCCGGTGGAGAGACCCAGTACTTC. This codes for CASSWTSGGAGGETQYF.

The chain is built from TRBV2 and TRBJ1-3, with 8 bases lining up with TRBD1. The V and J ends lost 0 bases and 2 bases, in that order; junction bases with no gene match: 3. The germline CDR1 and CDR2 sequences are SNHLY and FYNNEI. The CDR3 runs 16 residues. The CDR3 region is CASSEATGGAGNTIYF. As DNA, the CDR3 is TGTGCCAGCAGTGAAGCAACAGGGGGAGCTGGAAACACCATATATTTT.

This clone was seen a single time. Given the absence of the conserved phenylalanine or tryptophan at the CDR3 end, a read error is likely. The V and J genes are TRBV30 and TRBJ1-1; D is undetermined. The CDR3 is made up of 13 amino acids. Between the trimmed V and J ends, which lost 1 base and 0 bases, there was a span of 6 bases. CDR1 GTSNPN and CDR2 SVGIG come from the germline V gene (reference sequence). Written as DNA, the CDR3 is TGTGCCTGGAGTGAGGGTATGAACACTGAAGCTTTCCTT. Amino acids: CAWSEGMNTEAFL.

This CDR3 reads CASSTPLAGGLNTQYF. CDR3 bases: TGTGCCAGTAGTACCCCCCTAGCGGGAGGATTAAATACGCAGTATTTT. This chain connects TRBV19 to TRBJ2-3, with TRBD2 matching over 11 bases. Germline trimming cut 4 bases from V and 7 bases from J; bases unmatched to any gene: 10. There are 16 residues in the CDR3. CDR1 LNHDA and CDR2 SQIVND come from the germline V gene (reference sequence).

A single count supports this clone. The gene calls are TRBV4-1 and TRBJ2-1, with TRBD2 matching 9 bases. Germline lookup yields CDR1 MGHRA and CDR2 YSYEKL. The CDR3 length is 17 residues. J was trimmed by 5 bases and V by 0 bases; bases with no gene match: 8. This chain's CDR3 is CASSQESGLARHNEQFF. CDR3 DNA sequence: TGCGCCAGCAGCCAAGAGTCTGGACTAGCGAGGCACAATGAGCAGTTCTTC.

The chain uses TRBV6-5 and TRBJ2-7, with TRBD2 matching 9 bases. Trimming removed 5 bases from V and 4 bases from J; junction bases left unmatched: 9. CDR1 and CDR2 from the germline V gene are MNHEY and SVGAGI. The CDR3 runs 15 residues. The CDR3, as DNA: TGTGCCAGCAGTCACCGGCTAGCGGGACGTTACGAGCAGTACTTC. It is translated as CASSHRLAGRYEQYF.

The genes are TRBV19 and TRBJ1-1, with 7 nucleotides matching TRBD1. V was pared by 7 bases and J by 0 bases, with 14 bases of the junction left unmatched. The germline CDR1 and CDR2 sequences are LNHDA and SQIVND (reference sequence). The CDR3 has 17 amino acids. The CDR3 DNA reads TGTGCCAGTACTAATGGGGACAGAAGGCTTTTGAACACTGAAGCTTTCTTT. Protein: CASTNGDRRLLNTEAFF. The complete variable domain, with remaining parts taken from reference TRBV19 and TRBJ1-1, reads DGGITQSPKYLFRKEGQNVTLSCEQNLNHDAMYWYRQDPGQGLRLIYYSQIVNDFQKGDIAEGYSVSREKKESFPLTVTSAQKNPTAFYLCASTNGDRRLLNTEAFFGQGTRLTVV.

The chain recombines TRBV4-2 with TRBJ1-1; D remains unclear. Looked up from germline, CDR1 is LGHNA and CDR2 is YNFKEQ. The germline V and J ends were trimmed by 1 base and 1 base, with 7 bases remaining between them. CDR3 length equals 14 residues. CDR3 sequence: CASSQVGGNTEAFF. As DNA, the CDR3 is TGTGCCAGCAGCCAAGTTGGAGGGAACACTGAAGCTTTCTTT.

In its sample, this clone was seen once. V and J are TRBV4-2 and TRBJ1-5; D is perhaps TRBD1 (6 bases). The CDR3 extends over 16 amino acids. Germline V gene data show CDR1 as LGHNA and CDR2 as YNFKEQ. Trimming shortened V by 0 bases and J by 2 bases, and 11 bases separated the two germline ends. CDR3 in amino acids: CASSQDSGVGNQPQHF. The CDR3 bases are TGTGCCAGCAGCCAAGATTCAGGGGTAGGCAATCAGCCCCAGCATTTT.

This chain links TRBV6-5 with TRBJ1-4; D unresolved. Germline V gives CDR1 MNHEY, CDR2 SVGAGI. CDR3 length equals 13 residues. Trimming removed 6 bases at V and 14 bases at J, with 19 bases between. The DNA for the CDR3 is TGTGCCAGCAGGATCCACCGGGAGGATCGGCTGTTTTTT. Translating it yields CASRIHREDRLFF.

CDR3 loop: CASSSDRGRVETQYF. CDR3 nucleotides: TGTGCCAGCAGCTCGGACAGGGGGCGCGTAGAGACCCAGTACTTC. The chain has TRBV7-9 and TRBJ2-5, with 11 bases lining up with TRBD1. This CDR3 has 15 residues. V was pared by 4 bases and J by 4 bases, with 5 bases of the junction left unmatched. Germline V gene sequence: CDR1 SEHNR, CDR2 FQNEAQ (reference sequence).

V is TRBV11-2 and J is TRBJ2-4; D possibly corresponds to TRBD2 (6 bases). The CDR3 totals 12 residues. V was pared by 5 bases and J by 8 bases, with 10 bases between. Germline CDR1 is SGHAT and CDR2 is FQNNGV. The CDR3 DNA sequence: TGTGCCAGCAGCCTCGGAGGGGACATTCAGTACTTC. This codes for CASSLGGDIQYF.

The CDR3 region has the DNA TGTGCCAGCAGTGAAGCGGGACAGATCAATCAGCCCCAGCATTTT. It is translated as CASSEAGQINQPQHF. V usage is TRBV6-1 and J usage is TRBJ1-5, with 7 bases lining up with TRBD1. Germline CDR1 and CDR2: MNHNS and SASEGT. V lost 0 bases, J lost 3 bases, and 2 bases stayed unmatched. CDR3 length: 15 amino acids.

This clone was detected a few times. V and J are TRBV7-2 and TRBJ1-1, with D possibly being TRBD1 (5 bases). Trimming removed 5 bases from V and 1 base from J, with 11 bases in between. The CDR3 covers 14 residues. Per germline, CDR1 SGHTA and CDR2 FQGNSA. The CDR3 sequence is CASSTGTGNTEAFF. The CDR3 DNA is TGTGCCAGCAGCACCGGGACCGGGAACACTGAAGCTTTCTTT.

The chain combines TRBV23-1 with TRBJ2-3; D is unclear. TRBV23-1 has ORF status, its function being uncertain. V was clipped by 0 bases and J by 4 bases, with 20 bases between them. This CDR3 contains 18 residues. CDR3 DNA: TGCGCCAGCAGTCAATCGACGACGCTCCGGAGTACCCCAGATACGCAGTATTTT. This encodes CASSQSTTLRSTPDTQYF.

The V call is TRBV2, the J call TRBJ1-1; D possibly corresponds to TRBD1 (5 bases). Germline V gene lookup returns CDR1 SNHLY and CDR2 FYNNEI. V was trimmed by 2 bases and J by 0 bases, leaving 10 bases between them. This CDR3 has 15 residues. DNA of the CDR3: TGTGCCAGCAGTGAATTCGGGACCATGAACACTGAAGCTTTCTTT. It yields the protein CASSEFGTMNTEAFF. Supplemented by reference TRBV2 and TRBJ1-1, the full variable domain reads EPEVTQTPSHQVTQMGQEVILRCVPISNHLYFYWYRQILGQKVEFLVSFYNNEISEKSEIFDDQFSVERPDGSNFTLKIRSTKLEDSAMYFCASSEFGTMNTEAFFGQGTRLTVV.

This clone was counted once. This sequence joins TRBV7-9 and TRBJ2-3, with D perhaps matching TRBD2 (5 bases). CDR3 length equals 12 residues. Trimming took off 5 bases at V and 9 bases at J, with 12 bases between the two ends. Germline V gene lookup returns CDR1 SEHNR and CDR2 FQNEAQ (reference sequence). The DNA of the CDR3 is TGTGCCAGCAGCCAATTAGAGGGCACGCAGTATTTT. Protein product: CASSQLEGTQYF.

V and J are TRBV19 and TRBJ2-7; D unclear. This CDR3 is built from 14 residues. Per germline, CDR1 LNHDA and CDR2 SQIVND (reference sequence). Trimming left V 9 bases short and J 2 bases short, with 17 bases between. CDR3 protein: CASKTGPAAYEQYF. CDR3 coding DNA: TGTGCCAGCAAAACCGGTCCTGCTGCCTACGAGCAGTACTTC. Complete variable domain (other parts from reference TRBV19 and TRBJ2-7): DGGITQSPKYLFRKEGQNVTLSCEQNLNHDAMYWYRQDPGQGLRLIYYSQIVNDFQKGDIAEGYSVSREKKESFPLTVTSAQKNPTAFYLCASKTGPAAYEQYFGPGTRLTVT.

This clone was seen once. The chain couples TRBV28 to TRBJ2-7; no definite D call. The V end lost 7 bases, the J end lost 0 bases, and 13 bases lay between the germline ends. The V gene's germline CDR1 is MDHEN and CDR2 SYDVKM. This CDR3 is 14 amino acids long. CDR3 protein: CASTHRWSSYEQYF. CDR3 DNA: TGTGCCAGCACCCATAGGTGGTCCTCCTACGAGCAGTACTTC.

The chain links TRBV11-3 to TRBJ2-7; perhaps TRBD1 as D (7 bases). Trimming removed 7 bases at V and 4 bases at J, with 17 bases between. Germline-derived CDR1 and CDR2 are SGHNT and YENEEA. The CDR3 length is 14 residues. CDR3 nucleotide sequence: TGTGCCAGCACTCAGGGGGGCCAAGGGTACGAGCAGTACTTC. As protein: CASTQGGQGYEQYF.

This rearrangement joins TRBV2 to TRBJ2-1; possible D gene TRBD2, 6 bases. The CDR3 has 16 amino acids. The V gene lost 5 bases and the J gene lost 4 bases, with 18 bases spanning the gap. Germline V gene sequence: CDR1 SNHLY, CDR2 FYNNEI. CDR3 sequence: CASSLVGGRVYNEQFF. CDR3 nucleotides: TGTGCCAGCAGTCTGGTGGGGGGTAGGGTATACAATGAGCAGTTCTTC. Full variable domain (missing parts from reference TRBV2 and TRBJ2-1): EPEVTQTPSHQVTQMGQEVILRCVPISNHLYFYWYRQILGQKVEFLVSFYNNEISEKSEIFDDQFSVERPDGSNFTLKIRSTKLEDSAMYFCASSLVGGRVYNEQFFGPGTRLTVL.

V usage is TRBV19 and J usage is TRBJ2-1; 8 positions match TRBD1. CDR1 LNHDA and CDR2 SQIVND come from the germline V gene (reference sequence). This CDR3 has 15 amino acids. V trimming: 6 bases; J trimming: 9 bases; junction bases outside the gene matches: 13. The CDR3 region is CASSQDRAALGEQFF. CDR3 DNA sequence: TGTGCCAGTAGCCAGGACAGGGCTGCGTTGGGTGAGCAGTTCTTC.